Presented here are 27 T cell receptor beta chains from one specimen sequenced in a study of spatial heterogeneity in lung cancer. TCRdb re-called the 5' RACE reads through MiXCR, storing one row per CDR3 protein. The sample lists roughly 54,000 distinct CDR3 sequences, 7.6% occurring once. As for time point: sample taken at primary tumor resection. Sequencing of whole RNA from tumor, nontumor lung or frozen PBMC involved no sorting. Here the sequenced sample was PBMCs, taken at surgery. The receptors come from a female donor with early-stage non-small cell lung cancer.

The V gene is TRBV6-2 or TRBV6-3, the J gene TRBJ2-7; D is perhaps TRBD1 (5 bases). The germline V gene encodes CDR1 MNHEY and CDR2 SVGEGT. The CDR3 covers 13 residues. The V end was cut by 5 bases, the J end by 2 bases, with 10 bases between. The CDR3 nucleotides are TGTGCCAGCAGTCGGACACGAACCTACGAGCAGTACTTC. As protein: CASSRTRTYEQYF.

In this sample, this clonotype turned up a few times. The V call is TRBV6-5, the J call TRBJ2-3; 15 nucleotides align to TRBD2. The CDR3 length is 16 residues. From germline, CDR1 is MNHEY and CDR2 SVGAGI. Germline trimming cut 5 bases from V and 5 bases from J; bases unmatched to any gene: 5. CDR3 DNA sequence: TGTGCCAGCAGTCGGGGACTAGCGGGGGGTAAAGATACGCAGTATTTT. It specifies CASSRGLAGGKDTQYF.

This clonotype was seen at least ten times. This chain uses TRBV28 with TRBJ1-4; no firm D call. The ends were cut back, 6 bases at V and 0 bases at J, with 11 bases in the middle. Germline lookup yields CDR1 MDHEN and CDR2 SYDVKM. The CDR3 loop spans 15 amino acids. CDR3 loop: CASRMDPSTNEKLFF. The CDR3 nucleotides are TGTGCCAGCAGAATGGATCCTTCAACTAATGAAAAACTGTTTTTT.

This clonotype was detected many times. The chain combines TRBV19 with TRBJ1-4, with D tentatively TRBD1 (5 bases). Deletions cut 7 bases from V and 6 bases from J, with 15 bases between. Germline CDR1 is LNHDA and CDR2 is SQIVND (reference sequence). CDR3 length: 14 residues. CDR3 amino acids: CASTKRGADEKLFF. The CDR3 DNA reads as TGTGCCAGTACGAAAAGAGGGGCGGATGAAAAACTGTTTTTT.

This clonotype was found a few times. This sequence joins TRBV18 and TRBJ2-7; D possibly corresponds to TRBD2 (5 bases). Germline V gene sequence: CDR1 KGHSH, CDR2 LQKENI. V lost 6 bases to trimming and J lost 7 bases, with 22 bases between them. The CDR3 spans 15 residues. The CDR3 sequence is CASSSTRGGLSEQYF. The CDR3 region has the DNA TGTGCCAGCTCGTCCACCCGGGGTGGCTTATCTGAGCAGTACTTC.

This clonotype was counted ten times or more. The rearrangement joins TRBV6-5 to TRBJ2-7; tentative D call: TRBD1 (6 bases). Germline loops: CDR1 MNHEY, CDR2 SVGAGI. Trimming took off 8 bases at V and 2 bases at J, with 13 bases between the two ends. The CDR3 has 13 amino acids. CDR3 protein: CASGGAETYEQYF. CDR3 sequence (DNA): TGTGCCAGCGGGGGCGCAGAAACCTACGAGCAGTACTTC.

The rearrangement uses TRBV5-1 and TRBJ2-7; D possibly corresponds to TRBD2 (6 bases). The CDR3 contains 14 residues. CDR1 SGHRS and CDR2 YFSETQ come from the germline V gene. V was cut by 6 bases and J by 2 bases, with 15 bases left in between. CDR3 loop: CASTDGGGTYEQYF. The CDR3 coding sequence is TGCGCCAGCACCGACGGCGGCGGGACCTACGAGCAGTACTTC.

This clonotype appeared many times. V gene TRBV20-1 combines with J gene TRBJ2-3; 7 positions agree with TRBD2. V gave up 4 bases and J gave up 1 base; unmatched junction bases: 11. The length of the CDR3 is 16 residues. Germline assignment: CDR1 DFQATT and CDR2 SNEGSKA (reference sequence). The CDR3 DNA follows: TGCAGTGCTATTGTTAGGATAGCGGGCGGCACAGATACGCAGTATTTT. It is translated as CSAIVRIAGGTDTQYF.

This clonotype was detected ten times or more. The chain couples TRBV4-3 to TRBJ2-1, with D unresolved. The CDR3 totals 13 residues. Trimming stripped 0 bases from V and 4 bases from J, with 4 bases between. CDR1 LGHNA and CDR2 YSLEER come from the germline V gene. CDR3 protein: CASSQDKYNEQFF. The CDR3 DNA follows: TGCGCCAGCAGCCAAGACAAATACAATGAGCAGTTCTTC.

This clonotype was recorded many times. The chain has TRBV6-1 and TRBJ1-2; D ambiguous. Trimming took 1 base from V and 3 from J, leaving 9 bases between them. Germline loops: CDR1 MNHNS, CDR2 SASEGT. The CDR3 runs to 14 residues. CDR3 DNA sequence: TGTGCCAGCAGTGAAGGGCCAAGTTACTATGGCTACACCTTC. The encoded protein is CASSEGPSYYGYTF.

The chain carries TRBV6-5 and TRBJ1-1; the match to TRBD1 covers 8 bases. The CDR3 contains 15 residues. From germline, CDR1 is MNHEY and CDR2 SVGAGI. The ends lost 6 bases at V and 1 base at J; junction bases unmatched: 7. This CDR3 is CASSSTTGGNTEAFF. In DNA form, the CDR3 reads TGTGCCAGCAGCTCCACCACAGGGGGGAACACTGAAGCTTTCTTT.

This clonotype came up many times. The V and J genes are TRBV7-9 and TRBJ2-7; D perhaps matches TRBD1 (5 bases). The CDR3 totals 13 residues. The V gene's germline CDR1 is SEHNR and CDR2 FQNEAQ (reference sequence). The V end lost 4 bases, the J end lost 4 bases, and 11 bases lay between the germline ends. CDR3 sequence (DNA): TGTGCCAGCAGCTCCGTGACAGTTTACGAGCAGTACTTC. As protein: CASSSVTVYEQYF.

This chain uses TRBV7-2 with TRBJ1-1; no clear D gene. CDR3 length: 14 amino acids. Germline V lookup: CDR1 SGHTA, CDR2 FQGNSA. V was shortened by 7 bases and J by 0 bases, with 12 bases between the two germline ends. CDR3 in DNA: TGTGCCAGCACCTCTCCCGGGGTGAACACTGAAGCTTTCTTT. Its translation: CASTSPGVNTEAFF.

This clonotype was recorded at least ten times. This sequence joins TRBV7-2 and TRBJ2-7; D is possibly TRBD1 (6 bases). The CDR3 sequence is 14 residues long. V lost 1 base, J lost 0 bases, and 7 bases lay in between. CDR1 is SGHTA, CDR2 FQGNSA, per germline. Here the CDR3 reads CASSLGGGSYEQYF. The DNA of the CDR3 is TGTGCCAGCAGCTTAGGAGGGGGCTCCTACGAGCAGTACTTC.

The chain recombines TRBV6-5 with TRBJ2-5; 7 bases fit TRBD1. The CDR3 consists of 14 residues. Germline assignment: CDR1 MNHEY and CDR2 SVGAGI. The V gene end was trimmed by 6 bases and the J gene end by 1 base; junction bases not matched to a gene: 5. CDR3 region: CASSQGGLQETQYF. CDR3 DNA: TGTGCCAGCAGCCAAGGGGGCCTCCAAGAGACCCAGTACTTC.

The CDR3 protein is CAWSVNQGLNSPLHF. The CDR3, as DNA: TGTGCCTGGAGTGTTAACCAGGGATTGAATTCACCCCTCCACTTT. The rearrangement joins TRBV30 to TRBJ1-6; a weak D match, TRBD1 (5 bases). This CDR3 has 15 amino acids. CDR1 and CDR2 (germline): GTSNPN, SVGIG (reference sequence). Trimming stripped 0 bases from V and 7 bases from J, with 13 bases between.

This clonotype was seen a handful of times. The chain recombines TRBV5-5 with TRBJ2-1, with TRBD2 matching over 14 bases. Trimming cost V 3 bases and J 8 bases; bases outside gene matches: 4. Germline loops: CDR1 SGHKS, CDR2 YYEKEE (reference sequence). CDR3 length: 15 amino acids. The CDR3 DNA is TGTGCCAGCAGCTCTGGGACTAGCGGGGGCGATGAGCAGTTCTTC. The encoded protein is CASSSGTSGGDEQFF.

The genes are TRBV5-6 and TRBJ2-1; 12 positions match TRBD2. Germline CDR1 is SGHDT and CDR2 is YYEEEE. CDR3 length: 15 residues. V shed 3 bases, J shed 7 bases, and the junction held 5 bases outside the gene matches. CDR3 DNA sequence: TGTGCCAGCAGCTGGTGGACTAGCGGGGTTAATGAGCAGTTCTTC. Protein sequence: CASSWWTSGVNEQFF.

There are a few counts of this clonotype. This chain uses TRBV18 with TRBJ1-1; D possibly corresponds to TRBD1 (5 bases). This CDR3 comprises 13 residues. Germline assignment: CDR1 KGHSH and CDR2 LQKENI. V was clipped by 1 base and J by 3 bases, with 6 bases between them. CDR3 sequence reads: CASSPRGDTEAFF. CDR3 DNA: TGTGCCAGCTCACCACGGGGGGACACTGAAGCTTTCTTT.

This clonotype showed up many times. The rearrangement uses TRBV6-1 and TRBJ1-2, with D maybe TRBD1 (6 bases). This CDR3 is 15 amino acids long. The V end lost 6 bases, the J end lost 4 bases, and 18 bases lay between the germline ends. In germline, CDR1 is MNHNS, CDR2 SASEGT. For the CDR3, the DNA is TGTGCCAGCAGGGCGATACAGGGTTTATCCTATGGCTACACCTTC. Its translation is CASRAIQGLSYGYTF.

This clonotype was seen only a few times. This sequence joins TRBV3-1 and TRBJ2-1; D ambiguous. V lost 7 bases, J lost 5 bases, and 6 bases lay in between. From germline, CDR1 is LGHDT and CDR2 YNNKEL (reference sequence). This CDR3 has 11 amino acids. CDR3 amino acids: CASNLNNEQFF. CDR3 bases: TGTGCCAGCAATCTCAACAATGAGCAGTTCTTC.

This clonotype was counted ten times or more. The rearrangement uses TRBV7-8 and TRBJ1-1, with a tentative D call TRBD1 (5 bases). The CDR3 has 14 residues. Trimming took off 5 bases at V and 1 base at J, with 11 bases between the two ends. Looked up from germline, CDR1 is SGHVS and CDR2 is FQNEAQ. The CDR3 bases are TGTGCCAGCAGCCCGGGACCGAGGAACACTGAAGCTTTCTTT. Amino acids: CASSPGPRNTEAFF.

The chain couples TRBV10-3 to TRBJ2-1; TRBD2 agrees at 16 bases. This CDR3 is 17 amino acids long. Germline CDR1 reads ENHRY; CDR2 reads SYGVKD. Germline trimming cut 7 bases from V and 7 bases from J; bases unmatched to any gene: 10. CDR3 bases: TGTGCCATCACCTCCGGGACTAGCGGGGGGGCGGTGAATGAGCAGTTCTTC. Protein: CAITSGTSGGAVNEQFF.

About this clonotype itself: An end of the junction differs from the germline gene, which may be a read error. V usage is TRBV6-5 and J usage is TRBJ1-2, with 7 bases that match TRBD1. CDR1 is MNHEY, CDR2 SVGAGI, per germline. The CDR3 runs to 16 residues. The chain's CDR3 is CASSYSSQGSNYGYIF. In DNA form, the CDR3 reads TGTGCCAGCAGTTACTCGTCACAGGGGTCTAACTATGGCTACATCTTC.

This clonotype appeared a few times. The chain joins TRBV25-1 to TRBJ2-7, with 9 positions matching TRBD1. CDR1 and CDR2 (germline): MGHDK, SYGVNS. V was clipped by 2 bases and J by 6 bases; unmatched bases: 5. This CDR3 region has 14 residues. The CDR3 DNA reads TGTGCCAGCAGTGAACCGACGACAGGGGGCGAGCAGTACTTC. Its protein product is CASSEPTTGGEQYF.

This clonotype was seen many times. The V and J genes are TRBV12-3 or TRBV12-4 and TRBJ1-2; D gene ambiguous. Trimming took 3 bases from V and 4 from J, leaving 9 bases between them. The CDR3 loop spans 13 amino acids. The CDR3 region has the DNA TGTGCCAGCAGTTTCGGGCCGGTCTATGGCTACACCTTC. Translated: CASSFGPVYGYTF.

This clonotype was recorded many times. The chain couples TRBV7-2 to TRBJ2-1, with unresolved D. This CDR3 comprises 14 residues. V lost 4 bases and J lost 4, with 11 bases in between. Germline CDR1 is SGHTA and CDR2 is FQGNSA. The CDR3 DNA is TGTGCCAGCAGCTATGAGAGCCGATACAATGAGCAGTTCTTC. This codes for CASSYESRYNEQFF.